This T cell receptor beta chain was identified in a study of OX40 agonist ivuxolimab in advanced cancers. The study's findings and limits: Partial responders dosed at 0.1-3.0 mg/kg displayed clonal expansion ranking among the lowest. CD8+ T cells were the subset that, on average, had more expanded clones than CD4+.

Assay: immunoSEQ multiplex PCR; the TCRdb copy retains only in-frame clones and omits some. The sample consists of roughly 77,000 clones, approximately 81% of them appearing once. Concerning this clone itself: The antigen remains undetermined.

Material: CD4+ or CD8+ T cells sorted from blood, obtained in a trial of the OX40 agonist ivuxolimab. The receptor was derived from an adult with an advanced solid tumor such as melanoma, head and neck, liver or kidney cancer.

CDR3 in amino acids: CASSLEGQGGSEKLFF. As DNA, the CDR3 is TGCGCCAGCAGCTTGGAAGGACAGGGCGGGAGTGAAAAACTGTTTTTT. The chain couples TRBV5-1 to TRBJ1-4; 8 bases are a match to TRBD1. V gave up 0 bases and J gave up 7 bases; unmatched junction bases: 8. Germline loops: CDR1 SGHRS, CDR2 YFSETQ. The CDR3 loop spans 16 amino acids.